This is a list of T cell receptor beta chains from one sample in a study of OX40 agonist ivuxolimab in advanced cancers. The protocol was immunoSEQ multiplex PCR, while the TCRdb copy is restricted to in-frame clones and leaves out a portion. The data contain about 70,000 clones, more than 80% of them singletons. The sample was CD4+ or CD8+ T cells sorted from blood, taken in a trial of the OX40 agonist ivuxolimab. Every receptor here comes from an adult with an advanced solid tumor such as melanoma, head and neck, liver or kidney cancer. The conserved cysteine and the conserved F or W are not part of the CDR3 here. The D gene is left open where the match is weak. Some rows have no size entry. The others give once, few or many, or a class for an expanded clone.

v_gene	j_gene	d_gene	abundance	CDR3aa
TRBV11-3	TRBJ1-1	-	-	ASSLVNQGQTEAF
TRBV6-1	TRBJ2-7	-	-	ASTQGVSGVYEQY
TRBV11-1	TRBJ2-7	TRBD1	once	ASSSKQGSEQY
TRBV15	TRBJ2-7	TRBD1	-	ATSIDRGSYEQY
TRBV7-8	TRBJ1-2	-	-	ASSPPEGYGYT
TRBV7-2	TRBJ2-7	TRBD2	-	ASSSPIVGGSYEQY
TRBV7-2	TRBJ2-7	TRBD1	once	ASSTTERGLYEQY
TRBV5-4	TRBJ2-2	-	-	ASSLDSPSRGELF
TRBV6-4	TRBJ2-2	TRBD1	once	ASSQTGITTGELF
TRBV4-1	TRBJ2-1	TRBD1	-	ASSQSGTGNNEQF
TRBV18	TRBJ2-6	-	-	ASSPGISGANVLT
TRBV5-8	TRBJ1-4	-	-	ASSSGAEKLF
TRBV10-3	TRBJ1-2	TRBD1	-	AINYRGREMRGT
TRBV7-3	TRBJ1-1	-	-	ASSRDGITEAF
TRBV9	TRBJ2-1	TRBD2	few	ASSGAIAGGYNEQF
TRBV4-2	TRBJ1-5	TRBD1	-	ASSQQLGQGNQPQH